The rows below give T cell receptor beta chains drawn from one sample of a study of blood T cell repertoires in COVID-19. Measured with immunoSEQ multiplex PCR; TCRdb has only the in-frame clones, and not every one. This table has 350,000 to 450,000 clones, about 88% appearing once. Material: PBMCs or T cells enriched from blood (not recorded which). These TCRs come from a woman under 30 who had been exposed to COVID-19. The CDR3 runs from the conserved cysteine through the conserved F or W.

>TRBV6-5|TRBJ2-4
CASALAGGGKNIQYF
>TRBV9|TRBJ2-7
CASSAGTGVTYEQYF
>TRBV11-3|TRBJ1-6
CASSAGQLGSF
>TRBV29-1|TRBJ2-7
CSVGTSGFAYEQYF
>TRBV10-3|TRBJ2-1
CAISDSGRGGNEQFF
>TRBV21-1|TRBJ1-2
CATAGQSLRLSFAAGYTF
>TRBV5-1|TRBJ2-2
CASSLLGTGELFF
>TRBV7-8|TRBJ2-3
CASSLDGTGVTTDTQYF
>TRBV27|TRBJ2-3
CASSYPGQGAGTDTQYF
>TRBV7-9|TRBJ2-1
CASSPTQGGYNEQFF
>TRBV7-2|TRBJ1-1
CASSLSGNTEAFF
>TRBV18|TRBJ1-6
CASSPWGDALNSPLHF
>TRBV7-2|TRBJ1-5
CASSLGGVAQPQHF